This T cell receptor (beta chain) was found in a study of post-analysis software for immune sequencing data. Study background: Multiple sclerosis in the patients followed relapsing-remitting, secondary progressive and progressive-relapsing courses.

The study's findings and limits: Controls' normalized Chao1 diversity significantly exceeded that of multiple sclerosis patients. Strong same-batch co-clustering of samples appeared with F measure clustering.

Incorporated into the TCR beta cDNA libraries were unique molecular identifiers, which served to reduce PCR and sequencing biases. Using its own MiXCR run on the PCR reads, TCRdb lists one record per CDR3 protein. The sample has a few hundred thousand distinct CDR3 sequences, roughly 40% seen once. A remark on this clonotype: Its target is not known.

The clonotype was recovered from a girl aged 2 to 10 with multiple sclerosis. The sample taken for sequencing was blood.

The CDR3 region is CSATDRRDTSPHEQYF. The CDR3 DNA reads TGCAGTGCCACGGACAGGAGAGATACTAGCCCCCACGAGCAGTACTTC. The chain couples TRBV20-1 to TRBJ2-5, with D tentatively TRBD1 (7 bases). The DNA end is a closer match to TRBJ2-7, so the J assignment may be wrong. The CDR3 covers 16 residues. The germline V gene encodes CDR1 DFQATT and CDR2 SNEGSKA (reference sequence).